Described below is a single T cell receptor beta chain sequence and its context. Antigen: not known. The data stem from a study of identical twins. Study outcomes and limitations: Fewer insertions were carried by abundant cord blood beta clonotypes, but none was seen in memory repertoires. There is a chance that invariant MAIT and iNKT cells partially muddied zero-insertion analyses.

The CDR3 is 14 amino acids. Between the trimmed V and J ends, which lost 5 bases and 5 bases, there was a span of 12 bases. Germline CDR1 reads MNHEY; CDR2 reads SMNVEV (reference sequence). cDNA molecules carried unique molecular identifiers, and template switching added a universal primer site. TCRdb re-analysed the 5' RACE reads in MiXCR, keeping a single row per CDR3 protein. The data contain a few hundred thousand distinct CDR3 sequences, about 8.9% of them singletons. These data also featured in a second study, about yellow fever vaccine responses in identical twins. That paper adds: After vaccination, twins' T cell response reportedly seemed partly convergent, partly personalized.

Sequencing was performed on CD8+ T cells sorted from blood. V gene TRBV27 combines with J gene TRBJ2-2, with D hard to call. This sequence originates from a woman aged 18-35 years in good health. The CDR3 DNA reads as TGTGCCAGCAGTCCCCCGTTGAAAACCGGGGAGCTGTTTTTT. This encodes CASSPPLKTGELFF.